This entry features one TCR beta chain sequence. 13 Jbeta primers and 60 Vbeta primers were used for the PCR. The repertoire was sequenced with immunoSEQ multiplex PCR; TCRdb's copy has only in-frame clones and lacks some. The repertoire holds about 150,000 clones, with around three quarters as singletons. The sample is drawn from a study of cytomegalovirus exposure and HLA in healthy donors. The germline V gene encodes CDR1 SQVTM and CDR2 ANQGSEA. The CDR3 runs to 15 residues. V was clipped by 5 bases and J by 6 bases; unmatched bases: 13. The sample was PBMCs. The source of this sequence is a woman in her 40s in good health and CMV-seronegative. The chain combines TRBV29-1 with TRBJ2-1; 7 bases align to TRBD1. This chain's CDR3 is CSVLTIHRGRNEQFF. The CDR3 nucleotides read TGCAGCGTTCTCACCATTCACAGGGGCCGCAATGAGCAGTTCTTC.